This TCR beta chain was sequenced during a study of OX40 agonist ivuxolimab in advanced cancers. In the study overall: Each patient was given ivuxolimab into a vein every 2 weeks, at 0.01 to 10 mg/kg. Head and neck, renal cell, melanoma or hepatocellular carcinoma were the cancers that dose-escalation patients had. Two patients with cutaneous melanoma and one with hepatocellular carcinoma, three in total, showed partial responses. Study outcomes and limitations: At doses 0.1 to 3.0 mg/kg, CD4+ and CD8+ clones expanded.

TCRdb keeps only in-frame clones here, not all; method: immunoSEQ multiplex PCR. The repertoire holds roughly 76,000 clones, with about 93% as singletons. The V end was cut by 5 bases, the J end by 3 bases, with 10 bases between. CDR3 length equals 14 residues. Germline V gene lookup returns CDR1 MNHEY and CDR2 SMNVEV (reference sequence). To note about this clone: The antigen is not known.

The clonotype comes from an adult with an advanced solid tumor such as melanoma, head and neck, liver or kidney cancer. The V gene is TRBV27, the J gene TRBJ1-4, with D possibly matching TRBD1 (6 bases). Sequencing used CD4+ or CD8+ T cells sorted from blood, obtained in a trial of the OX40 agonist ivuxolimab. CDR3 in DNA: TGTGCCAGCAGTCGGACAGAACCTAATGAAAAACTGTTTTTT. Amino acid sequence: CASSRTEPNEKLFF.